This T cell receptor (beta chain) was sequenced during a study of OX40 agonist ivuxolimab in advanced cancers. Study-wide context: Patients received intravenous ivuxolimab every 2 weeks at 0.01 to 10 mg/kg.

Libraries were prepared by immunoSEQ multiplex PCR; TCRdb keeps only in-frame clonotypes and omits some of them. The table includes some 80,000 clones, 90% to 95% detected once. The J segment lost 5 bases and the V segment lost 1 base, leaving 11 bases of the junction unmatched. This CDR3 is built from 17 residues. The germline V gene encodes CDR1 SGHTS and CDR2 YDEGEE. The sequences come from CD4+ or CD8+ T cells sorted from blood, collected in a trial of the OX40 agonist ivuxolimab. This sequence joins TRBV5-8 and TRBJ2-2, with 7 bases matching TRBD1. The sequence was collected from an adult with an advanced solid tumor such as melanoma, head and neck, liver or kidney cancer. DNA of the CDR3: TGTGCCAGCAGCTTGCCCCAGACAGGGATCTTTACCGGGGAGCTGTTTTTT. Its translation: CASSLPQTGIFTGELFF.